Sequencing of this TCR beta chain was carried out in a study of cytomegalovirus exposure and HLA in healthy donors. Findings and caveats of the study: Specificity of a few CMV-associated chains for CMV antigens was verified in vitro.

Primers included in the PCR were 60 Vbeta and 13 Jbeta primers. TCRdb's table, derived via immunoSEQ multiplex PCR, lists solely in-frame clones and lacks some. Found here are tens of thousands of clones, around 80% of them singletons; the top ten hold 2.2%. Donors in the study were healthy people who gave bone marrow. On this clone: Its antigen is not identified.

Specimen: PBMCs. The TCR comes from a middle-aged man in good health and CMV-seronegative.

CDR3 DNA sequence: TGCAGCGTTGATATAGGGAGACCTTTTAACACTGAAGCTTTCTTT. Translating it yields CSVDIGRPFNTEAFF. The chain uses TRBV29-1 and TRBJ1-1; no reliable D call. V was cut by 3 bases and J by 2 bases, with 16 bases left in between. CDR1 SQVTM and CDR2 ANQGSEA come from the germline V gene. The CDR3 contains 15 residues.